This T cell receptor beta chain was obtained from a study of blood T cell repertoires in COVID-19. As for the study in general: T cells, B-cell-depleted T cells, or PBMCs supplied cDNA or gDNA.

The CDR3 is 17 residues long. V trimming: 8 bases; J trimming: 4 bases; junction bases outside the gene matches: 15. Germline V gene sequence: CDR1 KGHSH, CDR2 LQKENI. Original data processing: Amplification of reference gene primers was used by the study to estimate nucleated cell counts. Only in-frame clones appear in the TCRdb table, and some are missing; sequencing was by immunoSEQ multiplex PCR. V and J calls and clone size are given by that table; D and trimming were obtained from the DNA. This table has roughly 30,000 clones, approximately 82% appearing once. The chain has TRBV18 and TRBJ2-3; TRBD2 matches 10 bases. Sequenced: peripheral blood. This TCR came from a human donor in a cohort sampled during active COVID-19. DNA of the CDR3: TGTGCCAGCCCTCTCCATCCCACTAGCGGGGTTTCAGATACGCAGTATTTT. Protein product: CASPLHPTSGVSDTQYF.